Listed below are T cell receptor beta chains from one sample, sequenced in a study of blood T cell repertoires in COVID-19. Libraries were prepared by immunoSEQ multiplex PCR; TCRdb keeps only in-frame clonotypes and omits some of them. The sample lists approximately 76,000 clones; roughly 89% were seen once. Material: peripheral blood. These receptors were taken from a man aged 25 to 40 with acute or convalescent COVID-19. CDR3s include the opening cysteine and the closing phenylalanine or tryptophan. Each record gives: clone size, D gene, J gene, V gene, CDR3 protein, CDR3 DNA. The D gene is left open where the match is weak. Rows give clone size only sometimes, using once, few, many, or a class for an expanded clone.

-	TRBD2	TRBJ2-1	TRBV5-1	CASSPLQAGGPGGNEQFF	TGCGCCAGCAGCCCCCTCCAGGCGGGAGGGCCCGGAGGCAATGAGCAGTTCTTC
-	TRBD1	TRBJ2-4	TRBV9	CASSAPSGQGVGIQYF	TGTGCCAGCAGCGCCCCCAGCGGACAGGGGGTGGGCATTCAGTACTTC
-	TRBD2	TRBJ2-3	TRBV7-2	CASSSPWASGRVTDTQYF	TGTGCCAGCAGCTCTCCTTGGGCTAGCGGGAGGGTAACAGATACGCAGTATTTT
-	-	TRBJ1-4	TRBV4-1	CASSQDPPAVGTNEKLFF	TGCGCCAGCAGCCAAGATCCCCCAGCGGTGGGCACTAATGAAAAACTGTTTTTT
-	-	TRBJ2-5	TRBV18	CASSPGGRLFPQYF	TGTGCCAGCTCACCTGGGGGCCGCCTGTTTCCCCAGTACTTC
once	TRBD1	TRBJ1-1	TRBV5-4	CASSSTGLSNTEAFF	TGTGCCAGCAGCTCGACAGGGCTTTCCAACACTGAAGCTTTCTTT
-	-	TRBJ2-7	TRBV29-1	CSVGGEQEYSYEQYF	TGCAGCGTTGGGGGGGAACAGGAGTATTCCTACGAGCAGTACTTC
-	TRBD2	TRBJ2-1	TRBV27	CASSSGRGREQFF	TGTGCCAGTTCTAGCGGGAGGGGTCGGGAGCAGTTCTTC
few	TRBD1	TRBJ1-4	TRBV28	CASSPTGALNEKLFF	TGTGCCAGCAGTCCCACAGGGGCCCTCAATGAAAAACTGTTTTTT
-	TRBD1	TRBJ1-2	TRBV7-6	CASSRRQGVNYGYTF	TGTGCCAGCTCTCGTCGACAGGGGGTTAACTATGGCTACACCTTC
-	-	TRBJ2-1	TRBV5-4	CASSFKGLLYNEQFF	TGTGCCAGCAGCTTTAAAGGACTCTTATACAATGAGCAGTTCTTC
-	TRBD2	TRBJ2-7	TRBV15	CATSGGGSSYEQYF	TGTGCCACCAGTGGCGGGGGGAGCTCCTACGAGCAGTACTTC
-	-	TRBJ2-1	TRBV4-1	CASSQFGAYNEQFF	TGCGCCAGCAGCCAGTTTGGGGCTTACAATGAGCAGTTCTTC
few	-	TRBJ1-5	TRBV27	CASTLLNPPSSNQPQHF	TGTGCCAGCACCCTCTTGAACCCTCCGAGCAGCAATCAGCCCCAGCATTTT
-	-	TRBJ2-1	TRBV7-3	CASSLQGNEQFF	TGTGCCAGCAGCTTACAGGGCAATGAGCAGTTCTTC
-	-	TRBJ2-7	TRBV7-2	CASSLSYSSYEQYF	TGTGCCAGCAGCTTAAGCTACAGCTCCTACGAGCAGTACTTC
-	-	TRBJ2-5	TRBV28	CASSFGDNQETQYF	TGTGCCAGCAGTTTTGGTGACAACCAAGAGACCCAGTACTTC
-	-	TRBJ1-1	TRBV6-5	CASSFDSPNTEAFF	TGTGCCAGCAGTTTCGACAGTCCGAACACTGAAGCTTTCTTT
-	-	TRBJ2-5	TRBV10-1	CASSESFRGTQYF	TGCGCCAGCAGTGAGTCTTTCAGGGGAACCCAGTACTTC
once	TRBD1	TRBJ1-5	TRBV5-1	CASSEGQFNQPQHF	TGCGCCAGCAGCGAGGGACAGTTTAATCAGCCCCAGCATTTT
-	TRBD2	TRBJ2-1	TRBV12-3/TRBV12-4	CASEREGLNEQFF	TGTGCCAGCGAGCGGGAGGGCCTGAATGAGCAGTTCTTC
-	TRBD2	TRBJ2-7	TRBV4-3	CASSQEWLAGGGEQYF	TGCGCCAGCAGCCAAGAATGGCTAGCGGGGGGGGGCGAGCAGTACTTC
-	-	TRBJ2-7	TRBV5-4	CASSLAGSLTYEQYF	TGTGCCAGCAGCTTGGCAGGGTCGTTAACCTACGAGCAGTACTTC
-	-	TRBJ2-7	TRBV20-1	CSAYEYEQYF	TGCAGTGCTTATGAGTACGAGCAGTACTTC
-	-	TRBJ2-7	TRBV28	CASSPGQLTYEQYF	TGTGCCAGCAGTCCAGGACAGTTAACCTACGAGCAGTACTTC
-	TRBD1	TRBJ2-2	TRBV29-1	CSVAGQGASSNTGELFF	TGCAGCGTTGCTGGACAGGGGGCATCGTCGAACACCGGGGAGCTGTTTTTT
few	TRBD2	TRBJ2-7	TRBV7-9	CASSLAGGRAAGEQYF	TGTGCCAGCAGCTTAGCGGGCGGGAGGGCCGCGGGCGAGCAGTACTTC
-	TRBD1	TRBJ1-2	TRBV14	CASSQEARQGTVYTF	TGTGCCAGCAGCCAAGAGGCGAGACAGGGTACCGTCTACACCTTC